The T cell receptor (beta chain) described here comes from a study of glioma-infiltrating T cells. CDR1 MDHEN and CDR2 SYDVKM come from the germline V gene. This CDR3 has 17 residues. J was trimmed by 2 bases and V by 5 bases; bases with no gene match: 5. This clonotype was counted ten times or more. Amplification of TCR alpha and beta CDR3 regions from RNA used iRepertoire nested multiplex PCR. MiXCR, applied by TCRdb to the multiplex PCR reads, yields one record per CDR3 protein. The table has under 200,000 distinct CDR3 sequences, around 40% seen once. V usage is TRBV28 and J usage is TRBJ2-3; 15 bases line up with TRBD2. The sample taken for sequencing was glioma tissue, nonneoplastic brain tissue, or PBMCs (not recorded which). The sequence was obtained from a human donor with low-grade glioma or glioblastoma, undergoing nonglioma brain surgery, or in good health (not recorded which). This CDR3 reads CASSPGLAGGFTDTQYF. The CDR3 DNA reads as TGTGCCAGCAGTCCCGGACTAGCGGGAGGGTTCACAGATACGCAGTATTTT.